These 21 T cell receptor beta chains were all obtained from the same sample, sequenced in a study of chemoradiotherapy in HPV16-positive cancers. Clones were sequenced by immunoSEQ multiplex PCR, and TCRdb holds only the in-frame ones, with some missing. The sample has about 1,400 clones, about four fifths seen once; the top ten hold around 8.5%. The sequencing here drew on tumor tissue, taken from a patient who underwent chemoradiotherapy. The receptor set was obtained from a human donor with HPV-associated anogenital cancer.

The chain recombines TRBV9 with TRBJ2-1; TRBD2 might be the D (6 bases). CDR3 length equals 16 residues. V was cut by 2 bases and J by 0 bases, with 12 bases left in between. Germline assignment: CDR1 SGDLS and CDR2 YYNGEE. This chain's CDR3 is CASSVSGASSYNEQFF. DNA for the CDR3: TGTGCCAGCAGCGTTAGCGGCGCGAGCTCCTACAATGAGCAGTTCTTC.

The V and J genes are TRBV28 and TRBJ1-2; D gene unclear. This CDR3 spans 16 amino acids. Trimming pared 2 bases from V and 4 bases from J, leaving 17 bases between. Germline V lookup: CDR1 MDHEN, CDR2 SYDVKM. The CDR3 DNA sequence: TGTGCCAGCAGTTTAGGTAGAGGATTTGGCAGCTATGGCTACACCTTC. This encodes CASSLGRGFGSYGYTF.

CDR3 bases: TGCGCCAGCAGCTTTGGGGGGCTACTAGAGATGGGAAACACCATATATTTT. Translation: CASSFGGLLEMGNTIYF. The chain combines TRBV5-1 with TRBJ1-3, with a possible D match to TRBD1 (6 bases). CDR3 length equals 17 residues. V lost 2 bases to trimming and J lost 4 bases, with 19 bases between them. Germline V CDR1 and CDR2: SGHRS, YFSETQ. The full variable domain, in which reference TRBV5-1 and TRBJ1-3 provide the parts outside the CDR3, is KAGVTQTPRYLIKTRGQQVTLSCSPISGHRSVSWYQQTPGQGLQFLFEYFSETQRNKGNFPGRFSGRQFSNSRSEMNVSTLELGDSALYLCASSFGGLLEMGNTIYFGEGSWLTVV.

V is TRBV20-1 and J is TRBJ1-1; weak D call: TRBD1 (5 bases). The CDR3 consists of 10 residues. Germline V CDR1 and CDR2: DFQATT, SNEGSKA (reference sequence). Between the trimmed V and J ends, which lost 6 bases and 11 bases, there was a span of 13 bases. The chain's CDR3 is CSAAMGGAFF. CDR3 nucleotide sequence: TGCAGTGCGGCCATGGGGGGGGCTTTCTTT.

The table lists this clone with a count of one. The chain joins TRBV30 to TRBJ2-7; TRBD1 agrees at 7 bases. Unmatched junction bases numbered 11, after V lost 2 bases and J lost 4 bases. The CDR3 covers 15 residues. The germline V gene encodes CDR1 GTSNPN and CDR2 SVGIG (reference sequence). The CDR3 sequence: CAWSYKGDSRYEQYF. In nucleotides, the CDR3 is TGTGCCTGGAGTTATAAAGGGGACAGCCGATACGAGCAGTACTTC. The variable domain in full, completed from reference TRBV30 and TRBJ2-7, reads SQTIHQWPATLVQPVGSPLSLECTVEGTSNPNLYWYRQAAGRGLQLLFYSVGIGQISSEVPQNLSASRPQDRQFILSSKKLLLSDSGFYLCAWSYKGDSRYEQYFGPGTRLTVT.

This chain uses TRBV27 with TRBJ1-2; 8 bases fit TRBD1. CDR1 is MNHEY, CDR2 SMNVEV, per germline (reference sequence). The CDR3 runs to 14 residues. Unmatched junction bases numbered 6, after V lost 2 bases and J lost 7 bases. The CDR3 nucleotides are TGTGCCAGCAGTTTAACGGGGACAGGTCGTGGCTACACCTTC. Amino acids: CASSLTGTGRGYTF.

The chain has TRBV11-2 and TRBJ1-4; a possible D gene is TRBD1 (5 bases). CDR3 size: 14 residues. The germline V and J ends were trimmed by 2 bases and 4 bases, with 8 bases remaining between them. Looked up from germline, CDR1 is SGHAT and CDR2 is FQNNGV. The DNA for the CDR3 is TGTGCCAGCAGCTTAACAGGCCGTAATGAAAAACTGTTTTTT. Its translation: CASSLTGRNEKLFF. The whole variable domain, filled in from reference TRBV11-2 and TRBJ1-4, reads EAGVAQSPRYKIIEKRQSVAFWCNPISGHATLYWYQQILGQGPKLLIQFQNNGVVDDSQLPKDRFSAERLKGVDSTLKIQPAKLEDSAVYLCASSLTGRNEKLFFGSGTQLSVL.

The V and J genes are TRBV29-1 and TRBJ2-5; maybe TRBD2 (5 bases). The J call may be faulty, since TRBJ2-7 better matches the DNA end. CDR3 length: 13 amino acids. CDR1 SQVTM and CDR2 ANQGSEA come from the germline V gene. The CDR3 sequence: CSVAVGENYEQYF. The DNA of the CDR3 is TGCAGCGTTGCGGTGGGAGAGAACTACGAGCAGTACTTC.

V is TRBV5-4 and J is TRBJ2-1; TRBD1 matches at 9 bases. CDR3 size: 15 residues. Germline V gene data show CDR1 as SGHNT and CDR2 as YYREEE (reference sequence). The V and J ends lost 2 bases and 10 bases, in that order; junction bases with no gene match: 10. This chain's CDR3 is CASSFGDRESAEQFF. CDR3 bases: TGTGCCAGCAGCTTTGGGGACAGGGAATCGGCCGAGCAGTTCTTC.

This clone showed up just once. The CDR3 protein is CAWSVSRTSGGDNEQFF. CDR3 nucleotides: TGTGCCTGGAGTGTATCCCGGACTAGCGGGGGAGACAATGAGCAGTTCTTC. The chain is built from TRBV30 and TRBJ2-1, with TRBD2 matching 13 bases. The CDR3 spans 17 residues. CDR1 is GTSNPN, CDR2 SVGIG, per germline (reference sequence). V lost 0 bases and J lost 5; bases outside the gene matches: 7.

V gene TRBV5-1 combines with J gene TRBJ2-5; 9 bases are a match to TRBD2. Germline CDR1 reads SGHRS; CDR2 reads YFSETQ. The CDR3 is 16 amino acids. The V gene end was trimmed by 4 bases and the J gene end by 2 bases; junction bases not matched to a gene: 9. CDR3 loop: CASSLLAGLLQETQYF. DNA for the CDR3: TGCGCCAGCAGCCTGCTAGCGGGACTTCTACAAGAGACCCAGTACTTC. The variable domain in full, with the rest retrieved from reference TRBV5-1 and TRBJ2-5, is KAGVTQTPRYLIKTRGQQVTLSCSPISGHRSVSWYQQTPGQGLQFLFEYFSETQRNKGNFPGRFSGRQFSNSRSEMNVSTLELGDSALYLCASSLLAGLLQETQYFGPGTRLLVL.

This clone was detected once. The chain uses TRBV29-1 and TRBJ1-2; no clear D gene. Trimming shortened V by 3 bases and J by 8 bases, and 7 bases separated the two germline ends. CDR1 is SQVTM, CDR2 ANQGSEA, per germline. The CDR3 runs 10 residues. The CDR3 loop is CSVDPWGYTF. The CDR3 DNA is TGCAGCGTTGACCCCTGGGGCTACACCTTC. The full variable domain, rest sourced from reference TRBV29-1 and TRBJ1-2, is SAVISQKPSRDICQRGTSLTIQCQVDSQVTMMFWYRQQPGQSLTLIATANQGSEATYESGFVIDKFPISRPNLTFSTLTVSNMSPEDSSIYLCSVDPWGYTFGSGTRLTVV.

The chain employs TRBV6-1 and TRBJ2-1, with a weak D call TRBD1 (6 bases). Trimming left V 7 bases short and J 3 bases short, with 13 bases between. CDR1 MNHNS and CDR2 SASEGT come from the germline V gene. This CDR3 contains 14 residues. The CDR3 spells CASTGQGIYNEQFF. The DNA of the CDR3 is TGTGCCAGCACAGGGCAGGGGATCTACAATGAGCAGTTCTTC.

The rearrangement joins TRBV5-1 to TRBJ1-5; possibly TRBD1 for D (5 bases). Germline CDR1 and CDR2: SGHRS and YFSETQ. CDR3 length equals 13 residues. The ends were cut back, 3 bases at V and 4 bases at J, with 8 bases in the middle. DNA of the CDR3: TGCGCCAGCAGCTCCGACAGTAATCAGCCCCAGCATTTT. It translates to CASSSDSNQPQHF.

CDR3 sequence: CASIPAVTDIYTF. CDR3 nucleotide sequence: TGTGCCAGCATTCCTGCGGTTACGGATATCTACACCTTC. The rearrangement links TRBV28 to TRBJ1-2, with no clear D. The CDR3 sequence is 13 residues long. V gave up 7 bases and J gave up 10 bases, with 19 bases separating them. Germline V gene sequence: CDR1 MDHEN, CDR2 SYDVKM.

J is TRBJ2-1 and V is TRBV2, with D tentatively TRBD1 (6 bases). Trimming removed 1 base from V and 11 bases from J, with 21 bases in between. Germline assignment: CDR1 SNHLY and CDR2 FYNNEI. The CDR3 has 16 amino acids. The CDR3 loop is CASSEGDVARGPQQFF. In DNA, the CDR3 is TGTGCCAGCAGTGAAGGAGATGTGGCCAGGGGCCCCCAGCAGTTCTTC.

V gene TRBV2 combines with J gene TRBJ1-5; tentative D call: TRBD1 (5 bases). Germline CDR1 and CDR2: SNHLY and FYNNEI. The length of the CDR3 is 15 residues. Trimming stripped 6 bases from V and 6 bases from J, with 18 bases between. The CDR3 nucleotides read TGTGCCAGCAGCCTAACAAGGGGAGGGCTTCAGCCCCAGCATTTT. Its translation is CASSLTRGGLQPQHF.

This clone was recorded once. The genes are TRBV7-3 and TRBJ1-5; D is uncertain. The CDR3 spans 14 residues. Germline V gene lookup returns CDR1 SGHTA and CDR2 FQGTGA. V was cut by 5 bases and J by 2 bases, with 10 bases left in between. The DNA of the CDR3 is TGTGCCAGCAGCGCGACCTACCGCAATCAGCCCCAGCATTTT. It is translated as CASSATYRNQPQHF.

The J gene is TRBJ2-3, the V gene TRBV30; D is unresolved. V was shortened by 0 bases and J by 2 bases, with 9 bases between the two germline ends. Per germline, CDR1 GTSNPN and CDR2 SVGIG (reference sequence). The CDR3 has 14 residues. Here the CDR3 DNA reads TGTGCCTGGAGTGTGATAGCAGTCACAGATACGCAGTATTTT. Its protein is CAWSVIAVTDTQYF.

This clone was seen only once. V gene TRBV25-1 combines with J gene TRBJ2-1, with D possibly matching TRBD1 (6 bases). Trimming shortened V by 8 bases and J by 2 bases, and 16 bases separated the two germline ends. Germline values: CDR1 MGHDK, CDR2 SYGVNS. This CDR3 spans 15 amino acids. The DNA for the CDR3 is TGTGCCAGCGGACACTCAGGGGCAGCCTACAATGAGCAGTTCTTC. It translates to CASGHSGAAYNEQFF.

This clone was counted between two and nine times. CDR3: CASRIDTETYNEQFF. The CDR3 DNA reads TGTGCCAGCAGAATAGACACGGAGACCTACAATGAGCAGTTCTTC. J is TRBJ2-1 and V is TRBV5-4, with D unresolved. The length of the CDR3 is 15 residues. CDR1 is SGHNT, CDR2 YYREEE, per germline (reference sequence). The V and J ends lost 5 bases and 2 bases respectively, with 14 bases between them.